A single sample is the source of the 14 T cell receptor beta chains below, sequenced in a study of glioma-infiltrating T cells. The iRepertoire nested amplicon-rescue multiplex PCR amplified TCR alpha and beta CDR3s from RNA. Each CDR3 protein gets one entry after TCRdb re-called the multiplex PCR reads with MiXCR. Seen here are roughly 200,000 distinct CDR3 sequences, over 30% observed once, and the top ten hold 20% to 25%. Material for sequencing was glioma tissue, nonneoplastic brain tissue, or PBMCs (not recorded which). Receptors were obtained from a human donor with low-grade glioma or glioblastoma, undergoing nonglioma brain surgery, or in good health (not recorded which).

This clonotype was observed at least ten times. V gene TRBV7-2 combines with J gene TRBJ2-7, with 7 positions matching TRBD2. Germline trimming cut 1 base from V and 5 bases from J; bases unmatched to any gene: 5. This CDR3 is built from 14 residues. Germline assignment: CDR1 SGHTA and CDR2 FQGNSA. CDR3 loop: CASSLGGSGNEQYF. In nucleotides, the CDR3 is TGTGCCAGCAGCTTAGGCGGGAGTGGCAACGAGCAGTACTTC. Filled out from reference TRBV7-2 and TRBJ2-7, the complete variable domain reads GAGVSQSPSNKVTEKGKDVELRCDPISGHTALYWYRQSLGQGLEFLIYFQGNSAPDKSGLPSDRFSAERTGGSVSTLTIQRTQQEDSAVYLCASSLGGSGNEQYFGPGTRLTVT.

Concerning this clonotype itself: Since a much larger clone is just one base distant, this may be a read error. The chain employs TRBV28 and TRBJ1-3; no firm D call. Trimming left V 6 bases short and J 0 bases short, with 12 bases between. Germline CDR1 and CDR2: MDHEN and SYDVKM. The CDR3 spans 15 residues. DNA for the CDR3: TGTGCCAGCAGCCCTTTTAACAACTCTGGAAACACCATATATTTT. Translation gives CASSPFNNSGNTIYF. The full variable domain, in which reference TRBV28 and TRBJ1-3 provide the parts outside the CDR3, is DVKVTQSSRYLVKRTGEKVFLECVQDMDHENMFWYRQDPGLGLRLIYFSYDVKMKEKGDIPEGYSVSREKKERFSLILESASTNQTSMYLCASSPFNNSGNTIYFGEGSWLTVV.

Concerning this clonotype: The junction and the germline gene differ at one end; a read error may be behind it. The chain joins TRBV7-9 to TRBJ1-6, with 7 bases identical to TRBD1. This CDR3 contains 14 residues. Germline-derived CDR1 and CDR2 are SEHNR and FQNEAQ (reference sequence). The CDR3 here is CARSFPGGNSPLHF. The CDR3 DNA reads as TGTGCCAGAAGCTTTCCAGGGGGTAATTCACCCCTCCACTTT.

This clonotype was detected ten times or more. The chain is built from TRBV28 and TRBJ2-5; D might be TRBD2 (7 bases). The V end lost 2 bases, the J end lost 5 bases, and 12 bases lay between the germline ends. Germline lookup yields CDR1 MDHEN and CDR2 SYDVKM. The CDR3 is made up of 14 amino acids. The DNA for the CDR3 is TGTGCCAGCAGTTTAGGGGGGGCGCAGGAGACCCAGTACTTC. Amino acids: CASSLGGAQETQYF.

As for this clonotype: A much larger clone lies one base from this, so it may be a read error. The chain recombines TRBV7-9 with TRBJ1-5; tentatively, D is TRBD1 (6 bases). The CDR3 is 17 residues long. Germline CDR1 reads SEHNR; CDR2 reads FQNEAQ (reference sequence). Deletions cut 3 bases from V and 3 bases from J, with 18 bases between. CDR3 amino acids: CASSLTGMGVNNQPQHF. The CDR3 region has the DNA TGTGCCAGCAGCTTGACAGGCATGGGGGTGAACAATCAGCCCCAGCATTTT.

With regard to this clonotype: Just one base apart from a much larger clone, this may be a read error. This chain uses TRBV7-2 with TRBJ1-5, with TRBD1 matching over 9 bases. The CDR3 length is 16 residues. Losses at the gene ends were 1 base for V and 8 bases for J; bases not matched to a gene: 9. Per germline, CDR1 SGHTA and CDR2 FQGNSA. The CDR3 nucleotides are TGTGCCAGCAGCTTAGGGACAGGGGAGTACCATAAGCCCCAGCATTTT. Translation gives CASSLGTGEYHKPQHF.

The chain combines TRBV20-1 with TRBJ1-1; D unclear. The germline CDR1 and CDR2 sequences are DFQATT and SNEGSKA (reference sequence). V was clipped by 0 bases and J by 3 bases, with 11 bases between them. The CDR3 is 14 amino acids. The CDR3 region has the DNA TGCAGTGCTAGAGATAGGTGGCAGCACACTGAAGCTTTCTTT. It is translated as CSARDRWQHTEAFF.

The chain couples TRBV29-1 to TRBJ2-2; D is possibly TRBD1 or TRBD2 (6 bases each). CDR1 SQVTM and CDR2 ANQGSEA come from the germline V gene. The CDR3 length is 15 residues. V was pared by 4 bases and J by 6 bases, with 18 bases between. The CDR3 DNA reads TGCAGCGTTGTCTCTGGGGGCGAGCGGGCCGGGGAGCTGTTTTTT. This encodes CSVVSGGERAGELFF.

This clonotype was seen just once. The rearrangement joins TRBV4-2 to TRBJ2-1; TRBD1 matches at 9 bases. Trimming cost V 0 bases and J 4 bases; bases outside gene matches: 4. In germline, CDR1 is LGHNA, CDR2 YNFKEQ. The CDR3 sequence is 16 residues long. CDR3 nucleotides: TGTGCCAGCAGCCAAGATTGGGACAGGGTTTACAATGAGCAGTTCTTC. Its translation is CASSQDWDRVYNEQFF.

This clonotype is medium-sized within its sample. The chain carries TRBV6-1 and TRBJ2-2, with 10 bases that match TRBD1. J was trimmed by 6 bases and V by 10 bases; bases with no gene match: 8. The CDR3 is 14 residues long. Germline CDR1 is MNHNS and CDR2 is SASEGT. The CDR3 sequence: CATPGQGEAGELFF. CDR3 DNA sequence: TGTGCCACCCCAGGACAGGGGGAGGCCGGGGAGCTGTTTTTT.

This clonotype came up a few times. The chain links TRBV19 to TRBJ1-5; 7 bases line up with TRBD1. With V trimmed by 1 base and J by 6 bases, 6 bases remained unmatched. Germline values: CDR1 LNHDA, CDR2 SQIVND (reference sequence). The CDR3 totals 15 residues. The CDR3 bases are TGTGCCAGTAGTATAGCTCACAGGGGAGTTCAGCCCCAGCATTTT. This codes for CASSIAHRGVQPQHF.

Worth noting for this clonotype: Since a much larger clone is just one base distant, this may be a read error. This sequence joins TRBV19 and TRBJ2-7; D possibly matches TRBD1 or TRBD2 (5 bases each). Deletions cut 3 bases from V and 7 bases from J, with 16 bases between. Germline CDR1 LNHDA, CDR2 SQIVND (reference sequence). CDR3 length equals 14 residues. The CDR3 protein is CASSIPGTYNEQYF. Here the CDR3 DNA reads TGTGCCAGTAGTATTCCAGGGACGTACAATGAGCAGTACTTC.

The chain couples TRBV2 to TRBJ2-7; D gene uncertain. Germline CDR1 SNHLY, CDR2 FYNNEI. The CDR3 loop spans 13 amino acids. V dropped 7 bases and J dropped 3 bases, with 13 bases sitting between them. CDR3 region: CASIVRASYEQYF. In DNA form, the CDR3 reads TGTGCCAGCATTGTCCGGGCTAGCTACGAGCAGTACTTC.

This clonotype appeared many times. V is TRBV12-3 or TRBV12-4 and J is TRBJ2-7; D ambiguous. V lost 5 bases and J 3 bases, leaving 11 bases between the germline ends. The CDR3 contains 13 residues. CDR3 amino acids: CASSPGIHYEQYF. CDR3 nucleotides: TGTGCCAGCAGTCCAGGTATCCACTACGAGCAGTACTTC.